Reported below is one TCR beta chain. Its antigen is as yet unknown. This sample is drawn from a study of long-term antiretroviral therapy in people with HIV. Study findings and constraints: Post-ART, diversity grew, though it stayed under transplant donor control levels. Dominance of pre-ART expanded clones persisted, fluctuating and often declining after ART.

CDR3 size: 12 residues. Trimming removed 6 bases at V and 6 bases at J, with 14 bases between. Germline V gene sequence: CDR1 SQVTM, CDR2 ANQGSEA. Roughly 1-10 million cryopreserved PBMC were held in samples before DNA extraction. Version v3.0 of the immunoSEQ assay was performed at survey level. Data came from immunoSEQ multiplex PCR; TCRdb stores just in-frame clones and leaves some out. This table holds approximately 22,000 clones, about 82% found once. The sample consisted of unsorted PBMCs, taken 1.3 years after starting antiretroviral therapy. The V and J genes are TRBV29-1 and TRBJ1-2; D is perhaps TRBD1 (6 bases). The origin of this receptor is a man in his sixties with HIV. As DNA, the CDR3 is TGCAGCGTAGGGGGGGCTGCAGATGGCTACACCTTC. Translated, it gives CSVGGAADGYTF. Drawing the rest from reference TRBV29-1 and TRBJ1-2, the complete variable domain is SAVISQKPSRDICQRGTSLTIQCQVDSQVTMMFWYRQQPGQSLTLIATANQGSEATYESGFVIDKFPISRPNLTFSTLTVSNMSPEDSSIYLCSVGGAADGYTFGSGTRLTVV.